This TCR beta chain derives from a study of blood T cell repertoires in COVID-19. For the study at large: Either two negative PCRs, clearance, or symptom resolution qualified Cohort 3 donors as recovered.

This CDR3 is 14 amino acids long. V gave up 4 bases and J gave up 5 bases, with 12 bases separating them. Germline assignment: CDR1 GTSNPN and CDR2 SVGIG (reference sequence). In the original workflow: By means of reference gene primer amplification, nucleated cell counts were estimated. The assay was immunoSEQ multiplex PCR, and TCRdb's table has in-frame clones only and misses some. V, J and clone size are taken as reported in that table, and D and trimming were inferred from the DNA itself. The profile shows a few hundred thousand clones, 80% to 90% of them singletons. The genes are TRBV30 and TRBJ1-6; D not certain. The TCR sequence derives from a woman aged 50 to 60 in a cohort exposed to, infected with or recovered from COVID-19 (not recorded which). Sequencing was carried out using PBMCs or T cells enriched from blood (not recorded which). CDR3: CAWNRGLDNSPLHF. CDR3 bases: TGTGCCTGGAATCGGGGTTTGGATAATTCACCCCTCCACTTT.